A single TCR beta chain is shown here with its context. One junction end disagrees with the germline gene, perhaps due to a read error. The data are from a study of spatial heterogeneity in lung cancer. Turning to the study itself: Where present, follow-up PBMC were sequenced a median of roughly 2 years after resection. Detection of beta-chain sequences consistently exceeded that of alpha-chain sequences.

Every TCR cDNA molecule bore its own unique molecular identifier. TCRdb analysed the 5' RACE reads with MiXCR anew, one entry per CDR3 protein. Of around 32,000 distinct CDR3 sequences listed, over 9.5% are singletons. Germline CDR1 reads SNHLY; CDR2 reads FYNNEI. The CDR3 runs 13 residues. Indicated time point: blood at routine non-recurrence follow-up after resection. The starting material was PBMCs, obtained at follow-up. The chain joins TRBV2 to TRBJ2-3; either TRBD1 or TRBD2 may supply D (6 bases each). The TCR originated in a female donor with early-stage non-small cell lung cancer. The CDR3 protein is CASSEGGSDTQYF. The CDR3 coding sequence is TGTGCCAGCAGCGAAGGGGGGTCGGATACGCAGTATTTT.